Shown below are 25 T cell receptor beta chains from a single sample sequenced in a study of identical twins. Each CDR3 protein gets one entry after TCRdb re-called the 5' RACE reads with MiXCR. This table holds approximately 680,000 distinct CDR3 sequences, less than 9% found once. This sample was also put to use in a study of yellow fever vaccine responses in identical twins.

Specimen: PBMCs. These receptor sequences come from a woman in her late teens or twenties in good health.

About this clonotype: A junction boundary mismatches the germline segment, possibly from a read error. The chain combines TRBV7-6 with TRBJ2-1, with D perhaps TRBD1 (6 bases). Germline V gives CDR1 SGHVS, CDR2 FNYEAQ. There are 16 residues in the CDR3. CDR3 sequence: CASSIALGGYYNEQFF. The CDR3 DNA reads as TGTGCCAGCAGCATAGCCCTTGGGGGCTACTACAATGAGCAGTTCTTC. Full variable domain (rest looked up from reference TRBV7-6 and TRBJ2-1): GAGVSQSPRYKVTKRGQDVALRCDPISGHVSLYWYRQALGQGPEFLTYFNYEAQQDKSGLPNDRFSAERPEGSISTLTIQRTEQRDSAMYRCASSIALGGYYNEQFFGPGTRLTVL.

The chain carries TRBV24-1 and TRBJ1-4; D not certain. The CDR3 sequence is 14 residues long. Between the trimmed V and J ends, which lost 7 bases and 0 bases, there was a span of 8 bases. Germline V gene data show CDR1 as KGHDR and CDR2 as SFDVKD. Here the CDR3 DNA reads TGTGCCACCAGCGAGTCAGCAACTAATGAAAAACTGTTTTTT. Amino acids: CATSESATNEKLFF.

This clonotype has ten or more counts. CDR3 residues: CASKTGGAITGELFF. CDR3 DNA: TGTGCCAGCAAAACAGGGGGCGCGATCACCGGGGAGCTGTTTTTT. This chain uses TRBV12-3 or TRBV12-4 with TRBJ2-2; TRBD1 aligns across 9 bases. Trimming at V came to 7 bases and at J to 4 bases, leaving 7 bases not matched to a gene. The CDR3 contains 15 residues.

This chain connects TRBV28 to TRBJ2-5, with TRBD2 matching over 7 bases. The V gene end was trimmed by 5 bases and the J gene end by 4 bases; junction bases not matched to a gene: 7. The V gene's germline CDR1 is MDHEN and CDR2 SYDVKM. This CDR3 contains 14 residues. CDR3 sequence (DNA): TGTGCCAGCAGTCAGAGACTAGCATCAGAGACCCAGTACTTC. Its protein product is CASSQRLASETQYF. The variable domain in full, completed from reference TRBV28 and TRBJ2-5, reads DVKVTQSSRYLVKRTGEKVFLECVQDMDHENMFWYRQDPGLGLRLIYFSYDVKMKEKGDIPEGYSVSREKKERFSLILESASTNQTSMYLCASSQRLASETQYFGPGTRLLVL.

This clonotype occurred many times. The chain employs TRBV5-1 and TRBJ1-6; weak D call: TRBD1 (5 bases). Trimming took off 3 bases at V and 9 bases at J, with 16 bases between the two ends. Germline V gene sequence: CDR1 SGHRS, CDR2 YFSETQ. The CDR3 covers 15 residues. CDR3 region: CASSWEGRRGSPLHF. In DNA form, the CDR3 reads TGCGCCAGCAGCTGGGAGGGACGTAGGGGTTCACCCCTCCACTTT.

V gene TRBV15 combines with J gene TRBJ2-1, with D possibly TRBD2 on 5 matching bases. Germline CDR1 LNHNV, CDR2 YYDKDF (reference sequence). CDR3 length equals 12 residues. Trimming took 9 bases from V and 7 from J, leaving 13 bases between them. CDR3 bases: TGTGCCACATCACTCGAGGGTAATGAGCAGTTCTTC. It is translated as CATSLEGNEQFF. Supplemented by reference TRBV15 and TRBJ2-1, the full variable domain reads DAMVIQNPRYQVTQFGKPVTLSCSQTLNHNVMYWYQQKSSQAPKLLFHYYDKDFNNEADTPDNFQSRRPNTSFCFLDIRSPGLGDTAMYLCATSLEGNEQFFGPGTRLTVL.

V is TRBV5-1 and J is TRBJ2-3; D unresolved. Germline CDR1 SGHRS, CDR2 YFSETQ. The germline V and J ends were trimmed by 2 bases and 6 bases, with 10 bases remaining between them. The length of the CDR3 is 13 residues. The CDR3, as DNA: TGCGCCAGCAGCTTTGCCCAGGCGGATACGCAGTATTTT. Residues: CASSFAQADTQYF.

This clonotype was seen ten or more times. This chain joins TRBV6-4 and TRBJ2-7; D tentatively fits TRBD1 or TRBD2 (6 bases each). CDR1 is MRHNA and CDR2 is SNTAGT in the germline V gene. Trimming shortened V by 8 bases and J by 4 bases, and 12 bases separated the two germline ends. The CDR3 is made up of 12 amino acids. As DNA, the CDR3 is TGTGCCAGCCACGGGGGCTGGTACGAGCAGTACTTC. It yields the protein CASHGGWYEQYF.

This clonotype was seen a few times. Germline and junction disagree at one end, which may indicate a read error. The chain is built from TRBV2 and TRBJ2-1; 15 bases line up with TRBD2. Germline CDR1 SNHLY, CDR2 FYNNEI. The CDR3 contains 15 residues. The chain's CDR3 is CASEAGLAGGREQFF. The CDR3 DNA sequence: TGCGCCAGCGAAGCGGGACTAGCGGGAGGTCGGGAGCAGTTCTTC.

This clonotype was picked up one time. V usage is TRBV15 and J usage is TRBJ2-1; either TRBD1 or TRBD2 may supply D (5 bases each). V lost 4 bases and J lost 7, with 14 bases in between. CDR3 size: 14 residues. The germline V gene has CDR1 LNHNV and CDR2 YYDKDF (reference sequence). CDR3 sequence reads: CATSKDSEGNEQFF. The CDR3 DNA sequence: TGTGCCACCAGCAAGGACTCCGAGGGGAATGAGCAGTTCTTC.

This clonotype was seen a few times. The chain links TRBV9 to TRBJ2-1; unclear D gene. Trimming stripped 0 bases from V and 2 bases from J, with 9 bases between. Germline lookup yields CDR1 SGDLS and CDR2 YYNGEE. The CDR3 contains 15 residues. Written as DNA, the CDR3 is TGTGCCAGCAGCGTAGGTTCGTACCCCTACAATGAGCAGTTCTTC. This sequence encodes CASSVGSYPYNEQFF.

The chain couples TRBV6-1 to TRBJ2-1; 8 nucleotides match TRBD1. Trimming took 5 bases from V and 8 from J; bases not matched to a gene: 14. There are 16 residues in the CDR3. Germline-derived CDR1 and CDR2 are MNHNS and SASEGT. CDR3 amino acids: CASSLGRTGTGYEQFF. DNA for the CDR3: TGTGCCAGCAGTCTGGGACGGACAGGGACAGGTTATGAGCAGTTCTTC.

The chain couples TRBV5-6 to TRBJ1-6; D not certain. Germline CDR1 is SGHDT and CDR2 is YYEEEE. There are 18 residues in the CDR3. Trimming stripped 3 bases from V and 1 base from J, with 17 bases between. DNA for the CDR3: TGTGCCAGCAGCTCAAGCTCCACCGAGAGGTCCTATAATTCACCCCTCCACTTT. It translates to CASSSSSTERSYNSPLHF.

This clonotype has at least ten counts. The V and J genes are TRBV28 and TRBJ1-2; 7 bases map to TRBD1. Unmatched junction bases numbered 8, after V lost 5 bases and J lost 5 bases. CDR3 length: 14 residues. From germline, CDR1 is MDHEN and CDR2 SYDVKM. In DNA form, the CDR3 reads TGTGCCAGCAGTAAAGGACAGGCTGGTTATGGCTACACCTTC. It is translated as CASSKGQAGYGYTF.

In its sample, this clonotype was seen a few times. V usage is TRBV6-1 and J usage is TRBJ2-3; D might be TRBD1 or TRBD2, each matching 6 bases. Per germline, CDR1 MNHNS and CDR2 SASEGT. V lost 6 bases and J 6 bases, leaving 19 bases between the germline ends. The CDR3 totals 15 residues. The CDR3 DNA follows: TGTGCCAGCAGAACCCCGGGGGCCGGGTTGGATACGCAGTATTTT. Protein product: CASRTPGAGLDTQYF.

This clonotype was picked up many times. This chain uses TRBV29-1 with TRBJ2-2; D remains ambiguous. Looked up from germline, CDR1 is SQVTM and CDR2 is ANQGSEA. This CDR3 is 15 amino acids long. V was trimmed by 0 bases and J by 6 bases, leaving 14 bases between them. CDR3 protein: CSVEDRSLGSGELFF. The CDR3, as DNA: TGCAGCGTTGAAGATCGATCGTTAGGGTCCGGGGAGCTGTTTTTT.

A single count supports this clonotype. The V call is TRBV6-2 or TRBV6-3, the J call TRBJ2-7; the D is unclear. CDR3 length: 12 residues. Germline CDR1 is MNHEY and CDR2 is SVGEGT. V was trimmed by 2 bases and J by 3 bases, leaving 5 bases between them. The CDR3 sequence is CASSYALYEQYF. In DNA form, the CDR3 reads TGTGCCAGCAGTTACGCCCTCTACGAGCAGTACTTC.

This clonotype was observed at least ten times. The gene calls are TRBV5-1 and TRBJ2-2, with D possibly TRBD2 on 5 matching bases. The length of the CDR3 is 15 residues. Germline-derived CDR1 and CDR2 are SGHRS and YFSETQ. The V gene lost 4 bases and the J gene lost 2 bases, with 12 bases spanning the gap. CDR3 residues: CASSPQRRNTGELFF. The CDR3 DNA sequence: TGCGCCAGCAGCCCCCAGCGGAGAAACACCGGGGAGCTGTTTTTT. The full variable domain, with the rest looked up from reference TRBV5-1 and TRBJ2-2, is KAGVTQTPRYLIKTRGQQVTLSCSPISGHRSVSWYQQTPGQGLQFLFEYFSETQRNKGNFPGRFSGRQFSNSRSEMNVSTLELGDSALYLCASSPQRRNTGELFFGEGSRLTVL.

The V and J genes are TRBV6-1 and TRBJ2-2, with D hard to call. Germline V gene lookup returns CDR1 MNHNS and CDR2 SASEGT. Between the trimmed V and J ends, which lost 4 bases and 0 bases, there was a span of 9 bases. The CDR3 is made up of 15 amino acids. CDR3 coding DNA: TGTGCCAGCAGTGTTGGGTTCTCGAACACCGGGGAGCTGTTTTTT. Its protein product is CASSVGFSNTGELFF.

The V and J genes are TRBV28 and TRBJ2-7; 13 bases agree with TRBD2. Germline V gene lookup returns CDR1 MDHEN and CDR2 SYDVKM. This CDR3 spans 16 amino acids. V lost 6 bases and J lost 7; bases outside the gene matches: 12. This CDR3 reads CASSPGLAGEFGEQYV. CDR3 DNA sequence: TGTGCCAGCAGCCCAGGACTAGCGGGGGAATTTGGGGAGCAGTACGTC.

The chain has TRBV2 and TRBJ2-2; TRBD2 is a possible D gene (5 bases). The V gene lost 10 bases and the J gene lost 3 bases, with 9 bases spanning the gap. The CDR3 totals 12 residues. Germline lookup yields CDR1 SNHLY and CDR2 FYNNEI. CDR3 DNA: TGTGCCACCGACTACCACACCGGGGAGCTGTTTTTT. Its translation is CATDYHTGELFF.

This clonotype has more than one count but fewer than ten. The rearrangement joins TRBV6-1 to TRBJ1-5; no clear D. Trimming took 7 bases from V and 0 from J, leaving 16 bases between them. CDR3 length equals 16 residues. Germline V CDR1 and CDR2: MNHNS, SASEGT. The chain's CDR3 is CASILTSAYSNQPQHF. CDR3 coding DNA: TGTGCCAGCATCTTAACCAGCGCCTATAGCAATCAGCCCCAGCATTTT.

A few counts support this clonotype. The chain uses TRBV12-3 or TRBV12-4 and TRBJ1-1; 8 bases agree with TRBD1. V dropped 5 bases and J dropped 4; count of bases not matched to a gene: 3. CDR3 length equals 13 residues. The CDR3 loop reads CASSRQGTTEAFF. CDR3 DNA: TGTGCCAGCAGTCGACAGGGGACCACTGAAGCTTTCTTT.

Many counts were recorded for this clonotype. This chain links TRBV5-6 with TRBJ2-7; 12 nucleotides agree with TRBD2. The CDR3 loop spans 17 amino acids. Germline-derived CDR1 and CDR2 are SGHDT and YYEEEE. After removal of 1 base from V and 4 bases from J, the junction contained 9 bases not matched to a gene. The CDR3 DNA is TGTGCCAGCAGCTTGAACAGACTAGCGGGAGATAGGTACGAGCAGTACTTC. This sequence encodes CASSLNRLAGDRYEQYF.

This clonotype has only a few counts. The chain has TRBV27 and TRBJ2-3, with unresolved D. CDR1 and CDR2 from the germline V gene are MNHEY and SMNVEV (reference sequence). This CDR3 is 14 amino acids long. Trimming pared 4 bases from V and 1 base from J, leaving 9 bases between. CDR3 sequence: CASSSVLGTDTQYF. In nucleotides, the CDR3 is TGTGCCAGCAGTTCGGTCCTAGGCACAGATACGCAGTATTTT.